Below, 30 T cell receptor beta chains from the same sample are listed, as sequenced in a study of blood T cell repertoires in COVID-19. This table comes from immunoSEQ multiplex PCR, and its TCRdb copy is limited to in-frame clones, with some not included. The data hold 250,000 to 300,000 clones, with 86% observed a single time. The sequencing sample was made of peripheral blood. Receptors were obtained from a woman under 40 with COVID-19, enrolled during active disease.

This rearrangement joins TRBV28 to TRBJ2-5, with D perhaps TRBD1 (5 bases). Trimming took 3 bases from V and 4 from J, leaving 12 bases between them. Germline loops: CDR1 MDHEN, CDR2 SYDVKM. This CDR3 spans 14 amino acids. The CDR3 spells CASSLWQGTETQYF. In nucleotides, the CDR3 is TGTGCCAGCAGTTTGTGGCAGGGTACAGAGACCCAGTACTTC.

This rearrangement joins TRBV7-9 to TRBJ1-1, with 8 bases fitting TRBD1. Germline CDR1 SEHNR, CDR2 FQNEAQ (reference sequence). The CDR3 runs to 12 residues. The V gene end was trimmed by 6 bases and the J gene end by 11 bases; junction bases not matched to a gene: 8. The CDR3 DNA reads as TGTGCCAGCAGTGTGGACAGGGAGGGCGCTTTCTTT. Translated, it gives CASSVDREGAFF. The full variable domain, with the rest looked up from reference TRBV7-9 and TRBJ1-1, is DTGVSQNPRHKITKRGQNVTFRCDPISEHNRLYWYRQTLGQGPEFLTYFQNEAQLEKSRLLSDRFSAERPKGSFSTLEIQRTEQGDSAMYLCASSVDREGAFFGQGTRLTVV.

Only one count was recorded for this clone. The chain recombines TRBV14 with TRBJ2-5; D is unclear. Germline V gene sequence: CDR1 SGHDN, CDR2 FVKESK. This CDR3 spans 14 amino acids. The V gene lost 4 bases and the J gene lost 0 bases, with 9 bases spanning the gap. This chain's CDR3 is CASSPYLYQETQYF. Here the CDR3 DNA reads TGTGCCAGCAGCCCTTACTTGTACCAAGAGACCCAGTACTTC.

This clone appeared once. The V gene is TRBV6-5, the J gene TRBJ2-7; weak D call: TRBD2 (6 bases). The CDR3 loop spans 14 amino acids. Germline CDR1 MNHEY, CDR2 SVGAGI. The V and J ends lost 6 bases and 3 bases respectively, with 15 bases between them. CDR3 sequence: CASRVRLDYYEQYF. CDR3 bases: TGTGCCAGCAGGGTAAGACTAGACTACTACGAGCAGTACTTC.

The CDR3 loop is CASSPSQGDYNSPLHF. CDR3 nucleotide sequence: TGTGCCAGCAGTCCATCCCAGGGGGATTATAATTCACCCCTCCACTTT. This chain links TRBV27 with TRBJ1-6; TRBD1 matches at 7 bases. CDR3 length: 16 residues. The trim removed 5 bases at V and 4 bases at J, leaving 8 bases unmatched. The germline gives CDR1 MNHEY, CDR2 SMNVEV (reference sequence).

This chain joins TRBV6-5 and TRBJ2-7, with TRBD1 identical over 9 bases. The CDR3 length is 15 residues. After removal of 6 bases from V and 3 bases from J, the junction contained 9 bases not matched to a gene. Germline values: CDR1 MNHEY, CDR2 SVGAGI. CDR3 residues: CASRRNRGLNYEQYF. DNA for the CDR3: TGTGCCAGCAGGAGGAACAGGGGGCTGAACTACGAGCAGTACTTC.

The chain couples TRBV7-8 to TRBJ2-5; D uncertain. V was clipped by 7 bases and J by 4 bases, with 13 bases between them. The length of the CDR3 is 13 residues. The germline CDR1 and CDR2 sequences are SGHVS and FQNEAQ. For the CDR3, the DNA is TGTGCCAGCACCCCCCGAGCAGGAGAGACCCAGTACTTC. This translates into CASTPRAGETQYF.

The chain links TRBV29-1 to TRBJ1-2; 9 nucleotides match TRBD1. CDR1 and CDR2 (germline): SQVTM, ANQGSEA. With V trimmed by 3 bases and J by 8 bases, 7 bases remained unmatched. The CDR3 is 13 amino acids. The DNA of the CDR3 is TGCAGCGTTGACACAGGGGGCTCCAACGGCTACACCTTC. This translates into CSVDTGGSNGYTF.

This chain joins TRBV9 and TRBJ1-2, with TRBD1 identical over 7 bases. V lost 3 bases, J lost 0 bases, and 2 bases stayed unmatched. From germline, CDR1 is SGDLS and CDR2 YYNGEE. CDR3 length equals 14 residues. CDR3 sequence (DNA): TGTGCCAGCAGCGCAGGGACAGCTAACTATGGCTACACCTTC. Protein product: CASSAGTANYGYTF.

The chain employs TRBV6-5 and TRBJ2-7; 7 positions agree with TRBD1. Germline lookup yields CDR1 MNHEY and CDR2 SVGAGI. The junction had 8 bases not matched to a gene; V was cut back by 7 bases and J by 2 bases. This CDR3 comprises 14 residues. CDR3 bases: TGTGCCAGCACCGGGACAGTCGGAACCTACGAGCAGTACTTC. This encodes CASTGTVGTYEQYF.

This clone appeared once. V and J are TRBV3-1 (or the pseudogene TRBV3-2) and TRBJ2-7, with 16 bases lining up with TRBD2. CDR3 length equals 16 residues. The germline gives CDR1 LGHDT, CDR2 YNNKEL (reference sequence). J gave up 2 bases and V 5 bases, and 3 bases lay outside the gene matches. CDR3 DNA: TGTGCCAGCAGCACGGGACTAGCGGGGGGGCCCTACGAGCAGTACTTC. Translation gives CASSTGLAGGPYEQYF.

The chain is built from TRBV19 and TRBJ2-7; D may be TRBD2 (5 bases). The germline V gene has CDR1 LNHDA and CDR2 SQIVND (reference sequence). V was pared by 4 bases and J by 7 bases, with 17 bases between. This CDR3 region has 14 residues. The DNA of the CDR3 is TGTGCCAGTAGTAGGGGTGAGGGCCCGGGGGAGCAGTACTTC. This codes for CASSRGEGPGEQYF.

V usage is TRBV27 and J usage is TRBJ1-5; 7 bases align to TRBD1. CDR3 size: 14 residues. V lost 8 bases and J lost 4; bases outside the gene matches: 8. In germline, CDR1 is MNHEY, CDR2 SMNVEV (reference sequence). CDR3 DNA sequence: TGTGCCAGCTCGCCGACAGGGTCTAATCAGCCCCAGCATTTT. As protein: CASSPTGSNQPQHF.

The gene calls are TRBV6-5 and TRBJ2-5; 9 nucleotides agree with TRBD1. The CDR3 length is 13 residues. Trimming took 5 bases from V and 5 from J; bases not matched to a gene: 3. CDR1 is MNHEY and CDR2 is SVGAGI in the germline V gene. The CDR3 DNA sequence: TGTGCCAGCAGTCGGGACAGGGATGAGACCCAGTACTTC. Its protein is CASSRDRDETQYF.

The chain is built from TRBV7-8 and TRBJ2-7; the match to TRBD2 covers 10 bases. Per the germline V gene, CDR1 is SGHVS and CDR2 is FQNEAQ. Losses at the gene ends were 6 bases for V and 4 bases for J; bases not matched to a gene: 9. The CDR3 has 15 amino acids. CDR3 protein: CASRDGLAAFYEQYF. The CDR3 nucleotides are TGTGCCAGCAGAGACGGACTAGCGGCCTTTTACGAGCAGTACTTC.

This CDR3 is CATSTKAGIGETQYF. The CDR3 DNA sequence: TGTGCCACCAGCACAAAAGCGGGGATCGGAGAGACCCAGTACTTC. The V call is TRBV15, the J call TRBJ2-5; 7 bases align to TRBD2. This CDR3 is built from 15 residues. Germline lookup yields CDR1 LNHNV and CDR2 YYDKDF (reference sequence). The V segment lost 4 bases and the J segment 4 bases; nucleotides outside the gene matches: 9. Full variable domain (outside the CDR3, taken from reference TRBV15 and TRBJ2-5): DAMVIQNPRYQVTQFGKPVTLSCSQTLNHNVMYWYQQKSSQAPKLLFHYYDKDFNNEADTPDNFQSRRPNTSFCFLDIRSPGLGDTAMYLCATSTKAGIGETQYFGPGTRLLVL.

The gene calls are TRBV19 and TRBJ2-5; D might be TRBD2 (6 bases). The V end was cut by 4 bases, the J end by 4 bases, with 16 bases between. CDR3 length: 15 amino acids. Germline CDR1 reads LNHDA; CDR2 reads SQIVND (reference sequence). The CDR3: CASSTDRGLGETQYF. DNA of the CDR3: TGTGCCAGTAGTACGGACCGGGGGTTAGGAGAGACCCAGTACTTC.

V is TRBV6-6 and J is TRBJ1-5, with 7 bases that match TRBD1. The J segment lost 6 bases and the V segment lost 6 bases, leaving 11 bases of the junction unmatched. The germline V gene encodes CDR1 MNHNY and CDR2 SVGAGI (reference sequence). The CDR3 is 15 residues long. The CDR3 DNA is TGTGCCAGCAGCGCCGGACAGGACCTTACTCAGCCCCAGCATTTT. As protein: CASSAGQDLTQPQHF.

This chain joins TRBV6-4 and TRBJ2-2; possible D gene TRBD2, 5 bases. The CDR3 extends over 15 amino acids. CDR1 is MRHNA, CDR2 SNTAGT, per germline. V gave up 3 bases and J gave up 0 bases, with 8 bases separating them. Written as DNA, the CDR3 is TGTGCCAGCAGTGAATTCGGGACGAACACCGGGGAGCTGTTTTTT. Protein: CASSEFGTNTGELFF.

The chain combines TRBV5-6 with TRBJ1-5; D might be TRBD1 (5 bases). Germline V gives CDR1 SGHDT, CDR2 YYEEEE. This CDR3 is built from 14 residues. Trimming took off 5 bases at V and 3 bases at J, with 12 bases between the two ends. This chain's CDR3 is CASSPGGFNQPQHF. DNA for the CDR3: TGTGCCAGCAGTCCGGGGGGGTTCAATCAGCCCCAGCATTTT. Full variable domain (missing parts from reference TRBV5-6 and TRBJ1-5): DAGVTQSPTHLIKTRGQQVTLRCSPKSGHDTVSWYQQALGQGPQFIFQYYEEEERQRGNFPDRFSGHQFPNYSSELNVNALLLGDSALYLCASSPGGFNQPQHFGDGTRLSIL.

The J gene is TRBJ2-7, the V gene TRBV19; the match to TRBD1 covers 10 bases. V was pared by 5 bases and J by 6 bases, with 7 bases of the junction left unmatched. From germline, CDR1 is LNHDA and CDR2 SQIVND (reference sequence). The CDR3 runs 14 residues. DNA of the CDR3: TGTGCCAGTAGTCCCCTGGGGACAGGGGCCGAGCAGTACTTC. This sequence encodes CASSPLGTGAEQYF.

The J gene is TRBJ2-1, the V gene TRBV25-1; TRBD1 matches 8 bases. The length of the CDR3 is 15 residues. J was trimmed by 3 bases and V by 5 bases; bases with no gene match: 6. The germline CDR1 and CDR2 sequences are MGHDK and SYGVNS. The CDR3 DNA reads as TGTGCCAGCAGTCCCTGGACAGGGAGCTACAATGAGCAGTTCTTC. Translation: CASSPWTGSYNEQFF.

CDR3 DNA: TGCGCCAGCAGCTTGGTACCAGAAGAAGCTTTCTTT. The encoded protein is CASSLVPEEAFF. This chain uses TRBV5-1 with TRBJ1-1; D is unclear. Germline CDR1 is SGHRS and CDR2 is YFSETQ. The length of the CDR3 is 12 residues. V was clipped by 0 bases and J by 8 bases, with 8 bases between them.

The gene calls are TRBV19 and TRBJ1-2; TRBD1 aligns across 11 bases. Germline-derived CDR1 and CDR2 are LNHDA and SQIVND (reference sequence). The V and J ends lost 7 bases and 2 bases, in that order; junction bases with no gene match: 6. CDR3 length equals 15 residues. The CDR3, as DNA: TGTGCCAGTACCGAGGGACAGGGGGAAAACTATGGCTACACCTTC. This encodes CASTEGQGENYGYTF.

The chain links TRBV7-9 to TRBJ1-2; weak D call: TRBD1 (6 bases). CDR1 SEHNR and CDR2 FQNEAQ come from the germline V gene (reference sequence). V was clipped by 7 bases and J by 4 bases, with 10 bases between them. CDR3 size: 12 residues. CDR3 sequence (DNA): TGTGCCAGCACCCCAGGGGCCTATGGCTACACCTTC. Its translation: CASTPGAYGYTF.

This chain joins TRBV21-1 and TRBJ2-7; TRBD2 reflects the table's D call only, with no check against the DNA. TRBV21-1 is listed as a pseudogene. The CDR3 has 14 amino acids. The CDR3 nucleotides are TGTGCCAGCAGCAAATTAGGCGGGGACTATTCACGACACTTC. Amino acids: CASSKLGGDYSRHF.

This clone has a handful of counts. The genes are TRBV27 and TRBJ2-2; 10 bases align to TRBD1. The germline V gene encodes CDR1 MNHEY and CDR2 SMNVEV (reference sequence). This CDR3 is built from 14 residues. The ends lost 6 bases at V and 6 bases at J; junction bases unmatched: 4. This chain's CDR3 is CASRAGTGAGELFF. DNA of the CDR3: TGTGCCAGCAGAGCTGGGACAGGGGCCGGGGAGCTGTTTTTT.

The V gene is TRBV10-1, the J gene TRBJ2-7, with D perhaps matching TRBD2 (5 bases). In germline, CDR1 is WNHNN, CDR2 SYGVQD (reference sequence). The CDR3 extends over 15 amino acids. The V and J ends lost 3 bases and 2 bases respectively, with 14 bases between them. The chain's CDR3 is CASSDSGDRPYEQYF. The CDR3 DNA sequence: TGCGCCAGCAGTGATTCCGGGGATAGGCCCTACGAGCAGTACTTC.

The table lists this clone with a count of one. This chain uses TRBV9 with TRBJ2-3, with 8 bases that match TRBD1. CDR3 length: 15 amino acids. Losses at the gene ends were 1 base for V and 3 bases for J; bases not matched to a gene: 4. CDR1 and CDR2 from the germline V gene are SGDLS and YYNGEE. The CDR3 nucleotides are TGTGCCAGCAGCGTAACAGGGGGAGAAACAGATACGCAGTATTTT. The encoded protein is CASSVTGGETDTQYF.

The rearrangement links TRBV28 to TRBJ1-2, with D possibly being TRBD1 (5 bases). CDR3 size: 14 residues. Germline-derived CDR1 and CDR2 are MDHEN and SYDVKM. V lost 7 bases and J 5 bases, leaving 17 bases between the germline ends. CDR3 protein: CASMPGGRAYGYTF. In DNA form, the CDR3 reads TGTGCCAGCATGCCTGGGGGGAGGGCTTATGGCTACACCTTC.